Many counts were recorded for the clone carrying this T cell receptor (beta chain). No antigen is known for it. With a J-beta primer mix and a sample-barcoded 5' primer, a second PCR ran about 7 to 12 cycles. TCRdb itself ran the 5' RACE reads through MiXCR, one entry per CDR3 protein. The table lists about 720,000 distinct CDR3 sequences, 20% to 25% of them singletons. This specimen comes from a study of blood T cells in healthy people across ages. Findings of the study overall: Strong correlation existed between TCR beta diversity and naive T cell percentage.

Trimming took 2 bases from V and 0 from J, leaving 14 bases between them. The CDR3 covers 18 residues. Germline CDR1 SGHVS, CDR2 FNYEAQ. Sequenced: blood. The chain couples TRBV7-6 to TRBJ2-6; D not resolved. The source of this sequence is a man in his 70s in good health. The CDR3, as DNA: TGTGCCAGCAGCTTAAAGCCGAGTCATAGCTCTGGGGCCAACGTCCTGACTTTC. Amino acid sequence: CASSLKPSHSSGANVLTF.